Listed below are T cell receptor beta chains from one sample, sequenced in a study of blood T cell repertoires in COVID-19. The method was immunoSEQ multiplex PCR; TCRdb's version includes in-frame clones alone and lacks a portion of them. In the table there are 250,000 to 350,000 clones, around 82% of which are singletons. The specimen sequenced was peripheral blood. The origin of the receptors is a human donor with COVID-19, enrolled during active disease. The donor label of this sample is uncertain. CDR3s include the opening cysteine and the closing phenylalanine or tryptophan. Fields, in order: J gene, clone size, V gene, D gene, CDR3 DNA, CDR3 protein. D genes are given only for firm matches. Clone size is given for some rows only: seen once, a few or many times, or a class if the clone is expanded.

TRBJ1-6 . TRBV6-5 . TGTGCCAGCACCTACGAGGGCCCCCTAGGATCACCCCTCCACTTT CASTYEGPLGSPLHF
TRBJ1-4 . TRBV28 TRBD1 TGTGCCAGCAGTTTAACAGGGGAGGCTAATGAAAAACTGTTTTTT CASSLTGEANEKLFF
TRBJ2-7 . TRBV27 . TGTGCCAGCAGTTTAAGAGGTTCCCCGCAGTACTTC CASSLRGSPQYF
TRBJ1-1 . TRBV18 TRBD1 TGTGCCAGCTCGCCGGACAGGGAGGGAGCTTTCTTT CASSPDREGAFF
TRBJ1-2 few TRBV5-4 . TGTGCCAGCAGTGATTCAGGATATGGCTACACCTTC CASSDSGYGYTF
TRBJ1-1 . TRBV6-4 . TGTGCCAGCAGGACAGATATGAACACTGAAGCTTTCTTT CASRTDMNTEAFF
TRBJ2-7 . TRBV19 TRBD1 TGTGCCAGTAGTACCGCACAGGGGGCAGGCTACGAGCAGTACTTC CASSTAQGAGYEQYF
TRBJ1-1 . TRBV28 . TGTGCCAGCAGTATAGGACAGCGCACTGAAGCTTTCTTT CASSIGQRTEAFF
TRBJ2-7 once TRBV5-6 TRBD2 TGTGCCAGCAGCTCCACCTTTGGGACTAGCGGTTACGAGCAGTACTTC CASSSTFGTSGYEQYF
TRBJ1-2 once TRBV3-1/TRBV3-2 . TGTGCCAGCAGCTTCGACAGTGGTGGCTACACCTTC CASSFDSGGYTF
TRBJ1-4 once TRBV28 . TGTGCCAGCAGTTTATGGGGGGGATTGGGTGAAAAACTGTTTTTT CASSLWGGLGEKLFF
TRBJ1-2 once TRBV24-1 . TGTGCCACCAGTGGAAGAGGCATCGACTATGGCTACACCTTC CATSGRGIDYGYTF
TRBJ1-2 once TRBV20-1 . TGCAGTGCTGAAACAGGGTATGGCTACACCTTC CSAETGYGYTF
TRBJ1-5 . TRBV6-6 . TGTGCCAGCAGTTACTCGGCAGAGAGGCAGCCCCAGCATTTT CASSYSAERQPQHF
TRBJ1-5 . TRBV11-2 . TGTGCCAGCAGCACCAACCCCACGGGGAGTGAGCCCCAGCATTTT CASSTNPTGSEPQHF
TRBJ1-3 few TRBV19 . TGTGCCACCTCTGCGAGCTCTACTGGAAACACCATATATTTT CATSASSTGNTIYF
TRBJ1-5 . TRBV27 . TGTGCCAGCAGCCCGGGGTTGGCCAATCAGCCCCAGCATTTT CASSPGLANQPQHF